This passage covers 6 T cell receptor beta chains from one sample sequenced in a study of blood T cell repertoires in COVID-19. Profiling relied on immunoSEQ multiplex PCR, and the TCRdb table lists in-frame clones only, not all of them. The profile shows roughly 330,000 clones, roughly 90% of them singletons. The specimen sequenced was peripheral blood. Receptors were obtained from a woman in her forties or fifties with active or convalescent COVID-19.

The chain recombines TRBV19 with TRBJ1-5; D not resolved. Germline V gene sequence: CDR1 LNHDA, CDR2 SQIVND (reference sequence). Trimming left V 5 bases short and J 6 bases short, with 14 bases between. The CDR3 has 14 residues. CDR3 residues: CASSSPGESQPQHF. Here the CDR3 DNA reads TGTGCCAGTAGTTCCCCCGGGGAGAGTCAGCCCCAGCATTTT.

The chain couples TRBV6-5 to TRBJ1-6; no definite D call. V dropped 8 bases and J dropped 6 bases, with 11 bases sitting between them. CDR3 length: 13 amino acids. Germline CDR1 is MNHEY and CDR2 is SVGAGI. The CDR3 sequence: CASQSVINSPLHF. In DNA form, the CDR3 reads TGTGCCAGCCAATCAGTGATTAATTCACCCCTCCACTTT.

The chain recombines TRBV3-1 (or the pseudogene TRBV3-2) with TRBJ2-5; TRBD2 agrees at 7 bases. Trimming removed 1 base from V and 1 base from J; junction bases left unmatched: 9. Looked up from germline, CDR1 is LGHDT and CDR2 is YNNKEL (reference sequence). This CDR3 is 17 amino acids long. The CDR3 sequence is CASSQASAGATQETQYF. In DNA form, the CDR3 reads TGTGCCAGCAGCCAAGCAAGTGCGGGAGCCACCCAAGAGACCCAGTACTTC.

This chain's CDR3 is CASTPTGVRTDTQYF. CDR3 nucleotides: TGTGCCAGCACCCCTACAGGGGTTCGGACAGATACGCAGTATTTT. The chain employs TRBV7-3 and TRBJ2-3; 7 bases align to TRBD1. CDR1 and CDR2 from the germline V gene are SGHTA and FQGTGA. Trimming removed 7 bases from V and 3 bases from J; junction bases left unmatched: 10. The CDR3 spans 15 residues.

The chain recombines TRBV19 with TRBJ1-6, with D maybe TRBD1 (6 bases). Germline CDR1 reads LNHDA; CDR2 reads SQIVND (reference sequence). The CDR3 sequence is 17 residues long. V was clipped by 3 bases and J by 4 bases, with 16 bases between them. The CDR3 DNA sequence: TGTGCCAGTAGTATGAGCGGGGGCTCTTCTTATAATTCACCCCTCCACTTT. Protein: CASSMSGGSSYNSPLHF.

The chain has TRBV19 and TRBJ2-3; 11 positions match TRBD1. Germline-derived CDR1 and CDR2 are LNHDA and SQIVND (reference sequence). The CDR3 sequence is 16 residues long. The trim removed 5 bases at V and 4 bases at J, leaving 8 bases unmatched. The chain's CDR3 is CASSRRTGGQPDTQYF. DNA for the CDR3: TGTGCCAGTAGTCGCCGGACAGGGGGCCAGCCAGATACGCAGTATTTT.